These 6 T cell receptor beta chains were all obtained from the same sample, sequenced in a study of beta chain features in type 1 diabetes. Study-wide findings and caveats: Type 1 diabetes patients showed a moderate but significant shortening of TCRB CDR3s in all four CD4+ subsets.

Expressed TCRB transcripts got sequenced, as all isolated RNA was reverse transcribed. Sequencing was performed with immunoSEQ multiplex PCR; in TCRdb, only in-frame clones are kept and a portion is missing. The data show under 250,000 clones, roughly 13% seen once. These receptors' antigens are unknown. Sequencing was done on a sample of naive CD4+ T cells from blood. Receptors were obtained from a man aged 30 to 45 with type 1 diabetes.

This clone was counted only a few times. This chain connects TRBV9 to TRBJ2-5, with TRBD1 as a possible D gene (6 bases). The germline V gene encodes CDR1 SGDLS and CDR2 YYNGEE. This CDR3 is 14 amino acids long. The V gene lost 0 bases and the J gene lost 5 bases, with 11 bases spanning the gap. The CDR3 is CASSVGQGSETQYF. For the CDR3, the DNA is TGTGCCAGCAGCGTAGGGCAGGGGTCGGAGACCCAGTACTTC.

The CDR3, as DNA: TGTGCCAGCAGCACCCGGGACACGCATGAAAAACTGTTTTTT. Its protein product is CASSTRDTHEKLFF. V gene TRBV7-9 combines with J gene TRBJ1-4, with a tentative D call TRBD1 (6 bases). The germline CDR1 and CDR2 sequences are SEHNR and FQNEAQ (reference sequence). Trimming cost V 5 bases and J 6 bases, with 13 bases left between them. The CDR3 totals 14 residues.

This clone has just a few counts. The rearrangement uses TRBV6-6 and TRBJ1-2; a weak D match, TRBD1 (5 bases). Looked up from germline, CDR1 is MNHNY and CDR2 is SVGAGI (reference sequence). The V end was cut by 6 bases, the J end by 4 bases, with 12 bases between. CDR3 length equals 13 residues. CDR3 in amino acids: CASSRGGPYGYTF. CDR3 nucleotide sequence: TGTGCCAGCAGCCGGGGGGGTCCCTATGGCTACACCTTC.

The rearrangement links TRBV6-6 to TRBJ2-5, with a tentative D call TRBD2 (6 bases). Trimming took off 8 bases at V and 4 bases at J, with 14 bases between the two ends. The CDR3 loop spans 13 amino acids. Germline CDR1 MNHNY, CDR2 SVGAGI (reference sequence). The CDR3 sequence: CASHGGAAETQYF. CDR3 DNA sequence: TGTGCCAGCCACGGCGGGGCCGCAGAGACCCAGTACTTC.

This rearrangement joins TRBV2 to TRBJ2-1, with 11 bases matching TRBD2. V trimming: 6 bases; J trimming: 4 bases; junction bases outside the gene matches: 2. This CDR3 is built from 14 residues. In germline, CDR1 is SNHLY, CDR2 FYNNEI. CDR3 sequence (DNA): TGTGCCAGCAGGAGACTAGCGGGGTACAATGAGCAGTTCTTC. Residues: CASRRLAGYNEQFF. Based on the CDR3 plus reference TRBV2 and TRBJ2-1, the full variable domain is EPEVTQTPSHQVTQMGQEVILRCVPISNHLYFYWYRQILGQKVEFLVSFYNNEISEKSEIFDDQFSVERPDGSNFTLKIRSTKLEDSAMYFCASRRLAGYNEQFFGPGTRLTVL.

This clone showed up just a few times. This chain connects TRBV30 to TRBJ1-1; unclear D gene. Trimming took off 2 bases at V and 5 bases at J, with 6 bases between the two ends. The length of the CDR3 is 11 residues. CDR1 is GTSNPN, CDR2 SVGIG, per germline (reference sequence). CDR3 loop: CAWSSRTEAFF. DNA for the CDR3: TGTGCCTGGAGTAGCCGTACTGAAGCTTTCTTT.